The clone carrying this TCR beta chain was seen only once. RNA, at roughly 0.5 to 1 ug, was reverse transcribed with random hexamers. Amplification of TCR beta CDR3 used immunoSEQ multiplex PCR across 54 Vbeta and 13 Jbeta. A single record per CDR3 protein comes from TCRdb applying MiXCR to the immunoSEQ multiplex PCR reads. The table records roughly 330,000 distinct CDR3 sequences, 92% of them present only once. These data belong to a study of CD8 T cells in Susac syndrome. Trimming left V 3 bases short and J 1 base short, with 21 bases between. In germline, CDR1 is SGHVS, CDR2 FQNEAQ. CDR3 length: 18 amino acids.

This TCR was recovered from a human donor with multiple sclerosis. The chain employs TRBV7-8 and TRBJ1-2, with D possibly matching TRBD1 (5 bases). Specimen: CD4+ T cells from PBMCs. The CDR3 region has the DNA TGTGCCAGCAGCTTTGAGGGGCGGCCTCGGGGATTTAACTATGGCTACACCTTC. Translating gives CASSFEGRPRGFNYGYTF.